This T cell receptor beta chain was found in a study of T cells in Graves' hyperthyroidism and ophthalmopathy. The CDR3 runs 14 residues. Trimming took 1 base from V and 4 from J, leaving 11 bases between them. Looked up from germline, CDR1 is SGHVS and CDR2 is FNYEAQ. Using RNA transcripts as the source, TCR beta CDR3 regions were amplified. RT-PCR in the first round (using the HTBI primer set) targeted the TCR CDR3. TCRdb reprocessed the multiplex PCR reads via MiXCR and lists one record per CDR3 protein. Of some 510,000 distinct CDR3 sequences listed, about 45% are singletons. This clonotype was counted a few times. No antigen is known for it. Study-level findings and limits: Ophthalmopathy was distinguished from stable hyperthyroidism by 13 V-J signatures. Ophthalmopathy was model-predicted a median about six months pre-onset.

The study defined stable Graves' hyperthyroidism as no ophthalmopathy progression within 18 months. Diagnosis rested on symptoms, serum thyroxine and TRAb, thyroid ultrasound, and orbital computed tomography. The sequencing input was peripheral blood or thyroid tissue (not recorded which). The chain couples TRBV7-6 to TRBJ2-7, with D unresolved. This receptor was identified in a young woman with Graves' hyperthyroidism. Here the CDR3 reads CASSLVGYQYEQYF. The CDR3 bases are TGTGCCAGCAGCTTAGTGGGCTACCAATACGAGCAGTACTTC.